The 27 T cell receptor beta chains given below trace back to one sample, sequenced in a study of early T cells in non-severe SARS-CoV-2 infection. MiXCR, run by TCRdb on the 5' RACE reads, gives a single entry per CDR3 protein. In the table there are roughly 45,000 distinct CDR3 sequences, around 6.4% of which are singletons. The starting material was whole blood, obtained at baseline. The receptors were sampled from an adult who was a healthcare worker with PCR-confirmed SARS-CoV-2 infection or an uninfected control (not recorded which).

Only a few counts were recorded for this clonotype. The CDR3 sequence is CASTRRVGDTGELFF. CDR3 nucleotide sequence: TGCGCCAGCACCCGCAGGGTGGGAGACACCGGGGAGCTGTTTTTT. V and J are TRBV10-2 and TRBJ2-2; D assignment may be TRBD1 or TRBD2 (5 bases each). Per germline, CDR1 WSHSY and CDR2 SAAADI. The CDR3 is 15 residues long. V lost 7 bases and J 3 bases, leaving 15 bases between the germline ends.

This chain uses TRBV2 with TRBJ2-7; 9 bases align to TRBD1. This CDR3 has 14 residues. Unmatched junction bases numbered 6, after V lost 6 bases and J lost 3 bases. CDR1 and CDR2 from the germline V gene are SNHLY and FYNNEI. The CDR3 here is CASSSGTGYYEQYF. The CDR3 coding sequence is TGTGCCAGCAGCTCCGGGACAGGGTACTACGAGCAGTACTTC.

V and J are TRBV7-2 and TRBJ2-5; 10 nucleotides match TRBD1. This CDR3 has 17 residues. Germline lookup yields CDR1 SGHTA and CDR2 FQGNSA. Trimming took 6 bases from V and 4 from J; bases not matched to a gene: 14. Here the CDR3 reads CASRERPGQGRRETQYF. CDR3 coding DNA: TGTGCCAGCAGAGAGAGACCGGGACAGGGGAGAAGAGAGACCCAGTACTTC.

The sample holds many counts of this clonotype. The CDR3 sequence is CSATPGTIEKLFF. The CDR3 DNA reads as TGCAGTGCCACTCCCGGGACAATTGAAAAACTGTTTTTT. This chain links TRBV20-1 with TRBJ1-4; tentative D call: TRBD1 (6 bases). The germline CDR1 and CDR2 sequences are DFQATT and SNEGSKA (reference sequence). The CDR3 is 13 amino acids. Trimming cost V 6 bases and J 7 bases, with 15 bases left between them.

This clonotype is labeled as medium-sized. This rearrangement joins TRBV20-1 to TRBJ1-5; no firm D call. The CDR3 spans 16 residues. The V end was cut by 3 bases, the J end by 4 bases, with 19 bases between. Germline CDR1 and CDR2: DFQATT and SNEGSKA (reference sequence). As DNA, the CDR3 is TGCAGTGCTAGCCTCGCCAGTTTGGGAGGAAATCAGCCCCAGCATTTT. Translating gives CSASLASLGGNQPQHF.

This clonotype was seen ten or more times. This chain uses TRBV6-2 or TRBV6-3 with TRBJ2-1; D ambiguous. V was cut by 2 bases and J by 1 base, with 3 bases left in between. The CDR3 consists of 13 residues. CDR1 MNHEY and CDR2 SVGEGT come from the germline V gene. The CDR3 sequence: CASSYTSYNEQFF. The CDR3 bases are TGTGCCAGCAGTTACACTTCCTACAATGAGCAGTTCTTC.

In its sample, this clonotype was seen a few times. V gene TRBV27 combines with J gene TRBJ2-2, with 11 bases that match TRBD2. The germline CDR1 and CDR2 sequences are MNHEY and SMNVEV (reference sequence). After removal of 5 bases from V and 5 bases from J, the junction contained 13 bases not matched to a gene. The CDR3 length is 18 residues. CDR3 nucleotides: TGTGCCAGCAGTCCTCGACTAGCGGGATTATCGGGTACCGGGGAGCTGTTTTTT. Protein product: CASSPRLAGLSGTGELFF.

The chain uses TRBV20-1 and TRBJ2-3; D perhaps matches TRBD2 (6 bases). Germline CDR1 and CDR2: DFQATT and SNEGSKA (reference sequence). Trimming shortened V by 0 bases and J by 5 bases, and 18 bases separated the two germline ends. There are 16 residues in the CDR3. This CDR3 is CSAREPTGEKGDTQYF. The CDR3, as DNA: TGCAGTGCTAGAGAACCAACGGGGGAGAAAGGAGATACGCAGTATTTT.

The rearrangement uses TRBV7-2 and TRBJ2-7, with no clear D. The CDR3 consists of 12 residues. The germline CDR1 and CDR2 sequences are SGHTA and FQGNSA. Trimming left V 1 base short and J 4 bases short, with 5 bases between. The CDR3 here is CASSLVVYEQYF. As DNA, the CDR3 is TGTGCCAGCAGCTTAGTAGTATACGAGCAGTACTTC.

The V call is TRBV7-9, the J call TRBJ1-1; D call uncertain. This CDR3 comprises 13 residues. Germline V lookup: CDR1 SEHNR, CDR2 FQNEAQ (reference sequence). V dropped 4 bases and J dropped 0 bases, with 6 bases sitting between them. The chain's CDR3 is CASSSNMNTEAFF. CDR3 nucleotides: TGTGCCAGCAGCTCGAACATGAACACTGAAGCTTTCTTT.

This clonotype was found many times. The chain joins TRBV12-3 or TRBV12-4 to TRBJ2-1, with 7 bases that match TRBD2. V was pared by 7 bases and J by 3 bases, with 6 bases of the junction left unmatched. The CDR3 is 14 amino acids. CDR3 in amino acids: CASTNWGGYNEQFF. CDR3 sequence (DNA): TGTGCCAGCACCAACTGGGGGGGCTACAATGAGCAGTTCTTC.

There are a few counts of this clonotype. The chain joins TRBV19 to TRBJ1-5, with D possibly TRBD1 on 6 matching bases. This CDR3 comprises 17 residues. Germline V gene sequence: CDR1 LNHDA, CDR2 SQIVND (reference sequence). Trimming shortened V by 4 bases and J by 5 bases, and 21 bases separated the two germline ends. As DNA, the CDR3 is TGTGCCAGTAGTAGCTCGAGGGGGAACGTCGACCATCAGCCCCAGCATTTT. Translation: CASSSSRGNVDHQPQHF. Supplemented by reference TRBV19 and TRBJ1-5, the full variable domain reads DGGITQSPKYLFRKEGQNVTLSCEQNLNHDAMYWYRQDPGQGLRLIYYSQIVNDFQKGDIAEGYSVSREKKESFPLTVTSAQKNPTAFYLCASSSSRGNVDHQPQHFGDGTRLSIL.

The CDR3 sequence: CASRLADHTGELFF. In DNA, the CDR3 is TGTGCCAGCAGACTAGCGGACCACACCGGGGAGCTGTTTTTT. This rearrangement joins TRBV12-3 or TRBV12-4 to TRBJ2-2; 8 bases match TRBD2. This CDR3 has 14 residues. The V gene end was trimmed by 6 bases and the J gene end by 3 bases; junction bases not matched to a gene: 3.

This clonotype was detected ten times or more. The genes are TRBV6-1 and TRBJ2-3, with 7 bases fitting TRBD2. From germline, CDR1 is MNHNS and CDR2 SASEGT. The V gene end was trimmed by 5 bases and the J gene end by 5 bases; junction bases not matched to a gene: 16. This CDR3 spans 17 amino acids. This CDR3 reads CASSPKGGSWEGDTQYF. CDR3 sequence (DNA): TGTGCCAGCAGTCCGAAAGGCGGTTCGTGGGAGGGAGATACGCAGTATTTT.

The chain is built from TRBV29-1 and TRBJ2-6, with 7 bases identical to TRBD1. The CDR3 consists of 14 residues. Germline lookup yields CDR1 SQVTM and CDR2 ANQGSEA. V dropped 6 bases and J dropped 2; count of bases not matched to a gene: 4. The CDR3 region is CSVRTGTGANVLTF. In nucleotides, the CDR3 is TGCAGCGTCAGGACAGGCACTGGGGCCAACGTCCTGACTTTC. The entire variable domain, with the rest obtained from reference TRBV29-1 and TRBJ2-6, is as follows: SAVISQKPSRDICQRGTSLTIQCQVDSQVTMMFWYRQQPGQSLTLIATANQGSEATYESGFVIDKFPISRPNLTFSTLTVSNMSPEDSSIYLCSVRTGTGANVLTFGAGSRLTVL.

This clonotype was counted many times. V gene TRBV23-1 combines with J gene TRBJ1-5; 8 bases agree with TRBD1. TRBV23-1 is sorted into the ORF group, with uncertain function. CDR3 length: 15 residues. CDR3 amino acids: CAIGQGNYSNQPQHF. Here the CDR3 DNA reads TGCGCGATCGGACAGGGAAACTATAGCAATCAGCCCCAGCATTTT.

The chain links TRBV7-9 to TRBJ2-7; D perhaps matches TRBD1 (6 bases). Between the trimmed V and J ends, which lost 6 bases and 1 base, there was a span of 13 bases. Per germline, CDR1 SEHNR and CDR2 FQNEAQ (reference sequence). The CDR3 consists of 14 residues. The CDR3 region has the DNA TGTGCCAGCAGTACCCAGGACAGATCCTACGAGCAGTACTTC. It yields the protein CASSTQDRSYEQYF. The full variable domain, completed using reference TRBV7-9 and TRBJ2-7, is DTGVSQNPRHKITKRGQNVTFRCDPISEHNRLYWYRQTLGQGPEFLTYFQNEAQLEKSRLLSDRFSAERPKGSFSTLEIQRTEQGDSAMYLCASSTQDRSYEQYFGPGTRLTVT.

This clonotype was seen many times. The rearrangement joins TRBV2 to TRBJ2-5, with 7 nucleotides matching TRBD1. The CDR3 sequence is 14 residues long. J was trimmed by 3 bases and V by 6 bases; bases with no gene match: 7. From germline, CDR1 is SNHLY and CDR2 FYNNEI. The CDR3 region has the DNA TGTGCCAGCAGCCCTATTACAGGGGAAGAGACCCAGTACTTC. It yields the protein CASSPITGEETQYF.

This clonotype occurred a few times. The chain carries TRBV5-1 and TRBJ2-3; tentatively, D is TRBD2 (5 bases). CDR3 length equals 16 residues. V was trimmed by 4 bases and J by 0 bases, leaving 15 bases between them. Germline values: CDR1 SGHRS, CDR2 YFSETQ. CDR3 in DNA: TGCGCCAGCAGCCCAGGATTAGCGTCTAGCACAGATACGCAGTATTTT. This sequence encodes CASSPGLASSTDTQYF. Looking up the rest from reference TRBV5-1 and TRBJ2-3 gives the full variable domain: KAGVTQTPRYLIKTRGQQVTLSCSPISGHRSVSWYQQTPGQGLQFLFEYFSETQRNKGNFPGRFSGRQFSNSRSEMNVSTLELGDSALYLCASSPGLASSTDTQYFGPGTRLTVL.

The chain is built from TRBV5-4 and TRBJ2-1, with D possibly matching TRBD1 (6 bases). Germline assignment: CDR1 SGHNT and CDR2 YYREEE (reference sequence). This CDR3 is 14 amino acids long. Trimming removed 5 bases from V and 6 bases from J, with 15 bases in between. The CDR3 here is CASRSDRSRNEQFF. The CDR3 nucleotides read TGTGCCAGCAGATCCGACAGGTCCCGCAATGAGCAGTTCTTC.

This clonotype was observed a few times. V and J are TRBV28 and TRBJ1-3; D call uncertain. The CDR3 has 13 amino acids. Trimming stripped 5 bases from V and 4 bases from J, with 9 bases between. Germline V gene sequence: CDR1 MDHEN, CDR2 SYDVKM. This CDR3 is CASSPTRGNTIYF. The CDR3 nucleotides read TGTGCCAGCAGTCCCACCCGAGGAAACACCATATATTTT. Supplemented by reference TRBV28 and TRBJ1-3, the full variable domain reads DVKVTQSSRYLVKRTGEKVFLECVQDMDHENMFWYRQDPGLGLRLIYFSYDVKMKEKGDIPEGYSVSREKKERFSLILESASTNQTSMYLCASSPTRGNTIYFGEGSWLTVV.

The rearrangement links TRBV20-1 to TRBJ2-1; 11 nucleotides match TRBD2. Germline values: CDR1 DFQATT, CDR2 SNEGSKA (reference sequence). The CDR3 has 14 amino acids. V gave up 6 bases and J gave up 9 bases; unmatched junction bases: 10. As DNA, the CDR3 is TGCAGTGCAGTACTAGCGGGAGATTCGGGTGAGCAGTTCTTC. Protein product: CSAVLAGDSGEQFF.

Concerning this clonotype itself: The conserved phenylalanine or tryptophan normally closing the CDR3 is absent here, so this likely arose from a read error. The rearrangement joins TRBV6-6 to TRBJ1-1; 10 bases agree with TRBD1. Germline lookup yields CDR1 MNHNY and CDR2 SVGAGI (reference sequence). After removal of 6 bases from V and 11 bases from J, the junction contained 9 bases not matched to a gene. The CDR3 contains 13 residues. CDR3 DNA sequence: TGTGCCAGCAGGACCCTCCGGGACAGGGGTGCTTTCCTT. This codes for CASRTLRDRGAFL.

A few counts support this clonotype. J is TRBJ2-1 and V is TRBV29-1; 9 bases are shared with TRBD2. CDR1 and CDR2 from the germline V gene are SQVTM and ANQGSEA. The trim removed 7 bases at V and 6 bases at J, leaving 4 bases unmatched. This CDR3 is built from 12 residues. The CDR3 loop reads CSAYSGSNEQFF. CDR3 nucleotide sequence: TGCAGCGCATATAGCGGGAGCAATGAGCAGTTCTTC.

The chain combines TRBV5-3 with TRBJ1-1; D not resolved. Being an ORF, TRBV5-3 has a function that is uncertain. V lost 6 bases and J lost 1, with 13 bases in between. This CDR3 is 14 amino acids long. CDR3 nucleotide sequence: TGTGCCAGAATGCCTGGGGTCACGAACACTGAAGCTTTCTTT. Its translation is CARMPGVTNTEAFF.

The chain joins TRBV29-1 to TRBJ2-1; D is possibly TRBD1 or TRBD2 (6 bases each). The CDR3 has 13 residues. The germline V gene encodes CDR1 SQVTM and CDR2 ANQGSEA. V was shortened by 3 bases and J by 15 bases, with 21 bases between the two germline ends. CDR3 loop: CSVDMAGTRGRFF. As DNA, the CDR3 is TGCAGCGTTGATATGGCGGGAACCCGGGGGCGGTTCTTC.

This chain connects TRBV5-1 to TRBJ2-5, with D possibly being TRBD2 (5 bases). Trimming pared 2 bases from V and 1 base from J, leaving 12 bases between. This CDR3 comprises 15 residues. Germline V gives CDR1 SGHRS, CDR2 YFSETQ. This CDR3 reads CASSFSTGIQETQYF. In DNA form, the CDR3 reads TGCGCCAGCAGCTTCTCAACGGGGATCCAAGAGACCCAGTACTTC.